The T cell receptor beta chain described here comes from a study of T cells in Graves' hyperthyroidism and ophthalmopathy. Study background: Specimen type is peripheral blood, collected at initial diagnosis prior to any treatment.

Individuals with ophthalmopathy presented a Clinical Activity Score of at least 3, a NOSPECS grade of at least 4 and a duration under 3 months. CDR1 is KGHSH and CDR2 is LQKENI in the germline V gene. V lost 2 bases and J lost 0, with 11 bases in between. CDR3 length: 15 residues. Amplification targeted TCR beta CDR3 regions from RNA transcripts. A set of HTBI primers served as the primers for a first-round RT-PCR of the TCR CDR3. TCRdb analysed the multiplex PCR reads with MiXCR anew, one entry per CDR3 protein. The sample comprises about 380,000 distinct CDR3 sequences, 15% to 20% of which are singletons, and roughly two fifths rests with the top ten. This clonotype has ten or more counts.

The rearrangement joins TRBV18 to TRBJ2-7; D perhaps matches TRBD1 (6 bases). The sequenced sample was blood. The sequence derives from a man between 18 and 29 years old with Graves' ophthalmopathy. The CDR3 nucleotides are TGTGCCAGCTCACCAATCCGGGACATCTCCTACGAGCAGTACTTC. Its translation is CASSPIRDISYEQYF.